What follows are 14 T cell receptor beta chains derived from one specimen sequenced in a study of technical replicates of blood from a handful of donors. Profiling relied on immunoSEQ multiplex PCR, and the TCRdb table lists in-frame clones only, not all of them. This table has 65,000 to 80,000 clones, 95% to 97% appearing once. Sequenced input: T cells isolated from PBMCs. All receptors derive from a human donor in good health.

This chain joins TRBV5-1 and TRBJ2-1, with D possibly being TRBD1 (6 bases). The CDR3 extends over 15 amino acids. Germline CDR1 reads SGHRS; CDR2 reads YFSETQ. The V and J ends lost 4 bases and 6 bases respectively, with 17 bases between them. CDR3 protein: CASSGGQGASNEQFF. CDR3 nucleotides: TGCGCCAGCAGCGGGGGACAAGGGGCCAGCAATGAGCAGTTCTTC.

The chain carries TRBV30 and TRBJ2-5; perhaps TRBD1 as D (6 bases). V was pared by 3 bases and J by 3 bases, with 11 bases between. Per germline, CDR1 GTSNPN and CDR2 SVGIG (reference sequence). The CDR3 is 13 amino acids. Here the CDR3 reads CAWRGAAEETQYF. The CDR3 nucleotides read TGTGCCTGGAGGGGGGCAGCCGAAGAGACCCAGTACTTC.

J is TRBJ2-5 and V is TRBV5-1, with D perhaps TRBD1 (6 bases). CDR1 and CDR2 (germline): SGHRS, YFSETQ. Trimming stripped 4 bases from V and 5 bases from J, with 18 bases between. The CDR3 contains 15 residues. The CDR3 loop is CASSPQGRVGETQYF. In DNA form, the CDR3 reads TGCGCCAGCAGCCCACAGGGCAGGGTTGGGGAGACCCAGTACTTC.

CDR3 sequence reads: CASSSGLLSSYNEQFF. The DNA for the CDR3 is TGTGCCAGCAGTTCGGGACTTCTTAGCTCCTACAATGAGCAGTTCTTC. The rearrangement joins TRBV6-5 to TRBJ2-1, with D perhaps matching TRBD2 (6 bases). Trimming shortened V by 4 bases and J by 0 bases, and 13 bases separated the two germline ends. The CDR3 contains 16 residues. Germline CDR1 reads MNHEY; CDR2 reads SVGAGI.

The genes are TRBV5-1 and TRBJ2-1; 10 bases match TRBD2. Germline assignment: CDR1 SGHRS and CDR2 YFSETQ. V lost 0 bases to trimming and J lost 10 bases; unmatched junction nucleotides: 10. CDR3 length: 16 residues. The chain's CDR3 is CASSLGVAGGSGEQFF. CDR3 DNA sequence: TGCGCCAGCAGCTTGGGGGTAGCGGGAGGAAGTGGAGAGCAGTTCTTC.

V and J are TRBV6-1 and TRBJ1-5; no reliable D call. The CDR3 runs to 14 residues. Between the trimmed V and J ends, which lost 4 bases and 7 bases, there was a span of 14 bases. Per germline, CDR1 MNHNS and CDR2 SASEGT. CDR3 DNA sequence: TGTGCCAGCAGTGGAGGAGCAGCCACCCAGCCCCAGCATTTT. Its protein product is CASSGGAATQPQHF.

About this clone: At the DNA level, this CDR3 is encoded by other sequences in the same sample as well. The genes are TRBV7-3 and TRBJ1-1; 7 nucleotides match TRBD1. The ends lost 6 bases at V and 2 bases at J; junction bases unmatched: 3. The germline V gene has CDR1 SGHTA and CDR2 FQGTGA. CDR3 length: 13 residues. CDR3: CASSRQGNTEAFF. CDR3 DNA: TGTGCCAGCAGTAGACAGGGTAACACTGAAGCTTTCTTT.

This clone was seen just once. The chain links TRBV5-1 to TRBJ1-2; no clear D gene. Trimming cost V 0 bases and J 6 bases, with 12 bases left between them. The germline gives CDR1 SGHRS, CDR2 YFSETQ. The CDR3 runs to 14 residues. The CDR3 loop reads CASSLVPGLDGYTF. The CDR3 bases are TGCGCCAGCAGCTTGGTACCGGGTTTGGATGGCTACACCTTC.

J is TRBJ2-1 and V is TRBV27, with D perhaps matching TRBD1 (6 bases). Trimming removed 8 bases at V and 3 bases at J, with 17 bases between. In germline, CDR1 is MNHEY, CDR2 SMNVEV (reference sequence). The CDR3 loop spans 15 amino acids. In DNA, the CDR3 is TGTGCCAGCCGAAGGGGGATCGAAAACTACAATGAGCAGTTCTTC. It translates to CASRRGIENYNEQFF.

This chain links TRBV9 with TRBJ1-2; a possible D gene is TRBD1 (6 bases). Germline CDR1 reads SGDLS; CDR2 reads YYNGEE. Trimming took off 2 bases at V and 6 bases at J, with 11 bases between the two ends. The CDR3 is made up of 13 amino acids. DNA for the CDR3: TGTGCCAGCAGCGTTTGGTCAGGGGATGGCTACACCTTC. Amino acids: CASSVWSGDGYTF.

This clone has a single count. The J gene is TRBJ1-2, the V gene TRBV28; 8 bases map to TRBD1. The J segment lost 7 bases and the V segment lost 6 bases, leaving 7 bases of the junction unmatched. The CDR3 has 13 amino acids. Germline CDR1 is MDHEN and CDR2 is SYDVKM. DNA for the CDR3: TGTGCCAGCAGATCCAACAGGGGGTTTGGCTACACCTTC. The encoded protein is CASRSNRGFGYTF.

The chain joins TRBV13 to TRBJ2-7; 10 bases are a match to TRBD1. After removal of 6 bases from V and 6 bases from J, the junction contained 11 bases not matched to a gene. The CDR3 runs to 15 residues. Germline CDR1 is PRHDT and CDR2 is FYEKMQ (reference sequence). The chain's CDR3 is CASRLDRGRLSEQYF. DNA of the CDR3: TGTGCCAGCAGACTTGACAGGGGGCGTCTAAGCGAGCAGTACTTC.

This rearrangement joins TRBV5-1 to TRBJ1-3; the D gene is possibly TRBD1 (5 bases). This CDR3 region has 16 residues. Germline-derived CDR1 and CDR2 are SGHRS and YFSETQ. Trimming removed 0 bases at V and 3 bases at J, with 13 bases between. The CDR3 DNA reads TGCGCCAGCAGCTTGGAAGGGGCGAGAGGTGGAAACACCATATATTTT. It translates to CASSLEGARGGNTIYF.

The V call is TRBV6-5, the J call TRBJ2-7; maybe TRBD2 (6 bases). Germline loops: CDR1 MNHEY, CDR2 SVGAGI. The CDR3 contains 12 residues. The V end was cut by 6 bases, the J end by 10 bases, with 16 bases between. The CDR3 DNA follows: TGTGCCAGCAGAAATACTGGGGCGGGACAGTACTTC. It is translated as CASRNTGAGQYF.